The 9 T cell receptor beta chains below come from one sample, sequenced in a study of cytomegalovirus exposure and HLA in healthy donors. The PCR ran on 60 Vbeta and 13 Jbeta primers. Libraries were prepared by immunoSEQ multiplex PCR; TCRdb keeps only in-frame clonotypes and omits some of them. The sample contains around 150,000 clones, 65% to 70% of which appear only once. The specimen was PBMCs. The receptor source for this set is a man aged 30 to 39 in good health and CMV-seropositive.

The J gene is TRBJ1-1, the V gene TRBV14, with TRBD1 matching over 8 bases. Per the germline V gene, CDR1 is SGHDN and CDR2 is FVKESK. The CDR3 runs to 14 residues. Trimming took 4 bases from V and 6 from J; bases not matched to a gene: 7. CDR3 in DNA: TGTGCCAGCAGCCTAAGGACAGGGTCGGCTGAAGCTTTCTTT. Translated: CASSLRTGSAEAFF.

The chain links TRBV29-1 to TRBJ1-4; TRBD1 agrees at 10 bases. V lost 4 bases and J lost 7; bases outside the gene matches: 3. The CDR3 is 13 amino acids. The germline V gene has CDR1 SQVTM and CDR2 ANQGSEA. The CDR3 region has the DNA TGCAGCGTTGTAGGGGACAGGGGTGAAAAACTGTTTTTT. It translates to CSVVGDRGEKLFF.

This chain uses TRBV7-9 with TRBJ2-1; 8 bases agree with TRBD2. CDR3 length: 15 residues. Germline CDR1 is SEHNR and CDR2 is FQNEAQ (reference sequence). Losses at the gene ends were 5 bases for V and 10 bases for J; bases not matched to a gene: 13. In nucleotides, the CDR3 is TGTGCCAGCAGCGAAGACTCCGGGACTAGTAGGGAGCAGTTCTTC. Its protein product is CASSEDSGTSREQFF.

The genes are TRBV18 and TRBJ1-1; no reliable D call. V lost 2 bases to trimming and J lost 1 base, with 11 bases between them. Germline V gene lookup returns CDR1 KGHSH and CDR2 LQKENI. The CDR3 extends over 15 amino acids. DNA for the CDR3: TGTGCCAGCTCACCAGAGGCTACCGCGAACACTGAAGCTTTCTTT. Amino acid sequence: CASSPEATANTEAFF.

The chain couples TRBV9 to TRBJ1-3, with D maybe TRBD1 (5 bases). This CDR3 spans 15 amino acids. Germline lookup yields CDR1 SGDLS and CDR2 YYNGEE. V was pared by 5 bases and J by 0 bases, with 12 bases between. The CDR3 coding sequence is TGTGCCAGCAGTCTACAGGACATCTCTGGAAACACCATATATTTT. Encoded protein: CASSLQDISGNTIYF.

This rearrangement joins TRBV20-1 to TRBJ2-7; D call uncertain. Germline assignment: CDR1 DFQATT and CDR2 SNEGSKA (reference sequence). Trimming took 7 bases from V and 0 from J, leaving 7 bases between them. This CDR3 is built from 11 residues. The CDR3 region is CSVSRSYEQYF. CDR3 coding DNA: TGCAGTGTGAGTCGCTCCTACGAGCAGTACTTC.

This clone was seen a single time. CDR3 region: CASSPGTGQETQYF. The DNA of the CDR3 is TGTGCCAGCTCACCCGGGACTGGACAAGAGACCCAGTACTTC. This chain connects TRBV18 to TRBJ2-5; D is possibly TRBD2 (6 bases). V shed 3 bases and J shed 2 bases, with 10 bases lying between them. CDR3 size: 14 residues. The V gene's germline CDR1 is KGHSH and CDR2 LQKENI. The full variable domain, with the rest looked up from reference TRBV18 and TRBJ2-5, is NAGVMQNPRHLVRRRGQEARLRCSPMKGHSHVYWYRQLPEEGLKFMVYLQKENIIDESGMPKERFSAEFPKEGPSILRIQQVVRGDSAAYFCASSPGTGQETQYFGPGTRLLVL.

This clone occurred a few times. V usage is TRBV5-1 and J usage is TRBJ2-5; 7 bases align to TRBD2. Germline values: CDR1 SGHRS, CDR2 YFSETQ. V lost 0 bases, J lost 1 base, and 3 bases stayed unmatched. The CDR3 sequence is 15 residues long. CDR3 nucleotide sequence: TGCGCCAGCAGCTTGGAACTAGCGTCCCAAGAGACCCAGTACTTC. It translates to CASSLELASQETQYF.

CDR3 amino acids: CASPGQDAGELFF. The CDR3 DNA sequence: TGTGCCAGCCCGGGACAGGATGCCGGGGAGCTGTTTTTT. The chain carries TRBV7-9 and TRBJ2-2; TRBD1 matches at 8 bases. The CDR3 has 13 residues. V lost 8 bases, J lost 6 bases, and 5 bases stayed unmatched. Germline V gene sequence: CDR1 SEHNR, CDR2 FQNEAQ (reference sequence).